These T cell receptor beta chains were read from a single sample in a study of blood T cell repertoires in COVID-19. Here immunoSEQ multiplex PCR was the method, and the copy in TCRdb shows in-frame clones only, minus some. The sample holds some 300,000 clones, just under 90% seen once. The sequencing input was peripheral blood. These receptors all stem from a woman between 45 and 60 years old with COVID-19, enrolled during active disease. CDR3s include the opening cysteine and the closing phenylalanine or tryptophan. Fields, in order: V gene, D gene, clone size, J gene, CDR3 protein, CDR3 DNA. A D gene is named only where the DNA matches it firmly. Some rows have no size entry. The others give once, few or many, or a class for an expanded clone.

TRBV3-1/TRBV3-2,NA,NA,TRBJ2-7,CASSQVIYEQYF,TGTGCCAGCAGCCAAGTAATATACGAGCAGTACTTC
TRBV19,NA,NA,TRBJ1-1,CASMGIMNTEAFF,TGTGCCAGTATGGGCATAATGAACACTGAAGCTTTCTTT
TRBV11-2,NA,once,TRBJ2-2,CASSLELQTGELFF,TGTGCCAGCAGCTTAGAATTGCAGACCGGGGAGCTGTTTTTT
TRBV20-1,NA,NA,TRBJ1-4,CSALDREKLFF,TGCAGTGCCCTTGACAGGGAAAAACTGTTTTTT
TRBV6-5,NA,NA,TRBJ2-7,CASSPMAGRYEQYF,TGTGCCAGCAGTCCCATGGCAGGGCGGTACGAGCAGTACTTC
TRBV5-6,TRBD1,NA,TRBJ2-5,CASSFGQVGETQYF,TGTGCCAGCAGCTTCGGACAGGTCGGAGAGACCCAGTACTTC
TRBV19,NA,NA,TRBJ2-1,CASTKPGLPNEQFF,TGTGCCAGTACCAAACCTGGACTTCCCAATGAGCAGTTCTTC
TRBV28,NA,NA,TRBJ1-6,CASSIPSSYNSPLHF,TGTGCCAGCAGTATACCGAGCTCCTATAATTCACCCCTCCACTTT
TRBV9,TRBD2,NA,TRBJ2-1,CASSVSSGSYNEQFF,TGTGCCAGCAGCGTCTCTAGCGGCTCCTACAATGAGCAGTTCTTC
TRBV3-1/TRBV3-2,NA,NA,TRBJ2-7,CASSQARDRLYEQYF,TGTGCCAGCAGCCAGGCCCGGGATCGACTCTACGAGCAGTACTTC
TRBV18,TRBD2,NA,TRBJ2-1,CASSPPGLAGGLDEQFF,TGTGCCAGCTCACCCCCGGGACTAGCGGGAGGGCTTGATGAGCAGTTCTTC
TRBV19,TRBD2,NA,TRBJ2-3,CASSKRLVLGGTLNTDTQYF,TGTGCCAGTAGTAAGCGCCTGGTCTTGGGGGGGACTCTCAACACAGATACGCAGTATTTT
TRBV29-1,TRBD1,NA,TRBJ2-2,CSVTKPGQGPGELFF,TGCAGCGTTACTAAACCGGGACAGGGGCCCGGGGAGCTGTTTTTT
TRBV5-6,TRBD2,NA,TRBJ2-2,CASSSQTSGITGELFF,TGTGCCAGCAGCTCTCAGACTAGCGGGATTACCGGGGAGCTGTTTTTT
TRBV18,NA,NA,TRBJ2-3,CASSPPPPRSTDTQYF,TGTGCCAGCTCACCACCGCCACCGCGGAGCACAGATACGCAGTATTTT
TRBV12-3/TRBV12-4,NA,NA,TRBJ1-6,CASSLNPERDLHF,TGTGCCAGCAGTTTAAACCCAGAGAGGGACCTCCACTTT
TRBV18,NA,NA,TRBJ1-2,CASSPSSDYGYTF,TGTGCCAGCTCACCCTCGAGTGACTATGGCTACACCTTC
TRBV12-5,TRBD2,once,TRBJ2-1,CASGPRLAGGPNEQFF,TGTGCTAGTGGCCCAAGACTAGCGGGAGGGCCCAATGAGCAGTTCTTC
TRBV3-1/TRBV3-2,NA,NA,TRBJ1-2,CASSQEAGQVKGYTF,TGTGCCAGCAGCCAAGAGGCAGGGCAGGTTAAGGGCTACACCTTC
TRBV4-3,TRBD1,NA,TRBJ1-5,CASSPGQGNQPQHF,TGCGCCAGCAGCCCCGGACAGGGCAATCAGCCCCAGCATTTT
TRBV19,NA,NA,TRBJ2-7,CASSIEEGYEQYF,TGTGCCAGTAGTATTGAGGAAGGCTACGAGCAGTACTTC
TRBV5-5,TRBD2,NA,TRBJ2-7,CASSSPLGAGGYYEQYF,TGTGCCAGCAGCTCACCATTAGGGGCGGGAGGATACTACGAGCAGTACTTC
TRBV7-2,TRBD2,once,TRBJ2-5,CASQRGLAGETQYF,TGTGCCAGTCAGAGAGGACTAGCGGGCGAGACCCAGTACTTC
TRBV5-4,TRBD2,once,TRBJ2-3,CASSQITSAGTDTQYF,TGTGCCAGCAGCCAAATTACTAGCGCCGGCACAGATACGCAGTATTTT
TRBV20-1,TRBD2,NA,TRBJ2-3,CSLWGGDTQYF,TGCAGTCTGTGGGGGGGGGATACGCAGTATTTT
TRBV25-1,TRBD2,once,TRBJ2-1,CASSPRRGGTSYNEQFF,TGTGCCAGCAGTCCTCGTCGGGGGGGGACCTCCTACAATGAGCAGTTCTTC
TRBV18,TRBD1,NA,TRBJ2-6,CASSPLPDRGSGANVLTF,TGTGCCAGCTCACCGCTCCCCGACAGGGGTTCTGGGGCCAACGTCCTGACTTTC
TRBV4-3,NA,NA,TRBJ2-3,CASSPSGSTDTQYF,TGCGCCAGCAGCCCGAGCGGAAGCACAGATACGCAGTATTTT
TRBV27,NA,NA,TRBJ2-1,CASRPFITGTGSYNEQFF,TGTGCCAGCAGACCCTTTATAACAGGGACGGGCTCCTACAATGAGCAGTTCTTC
TRBV7-2,NA,NA,TRBJ1-1,CASSLEGDTEAFF,TGTGCCAGCAGCTTAGAAGGGGACACTGAAGCTTTCTTT
TRBV9,TRBD2,once,TRBJ2-1,CASSVRLADSYNEQFF,TGTGCCAGCAGCGTAAGACTAGCGGACTCCTACAATGAGCAGTTCTTC
TRBV6-5,NA,NA,TRBJ2-5,CASSSVAQETQYF,TGTGCCAGCAGTTCGGTAGCCCAAGAGACCCAGTACTTC
TRBV6-5,TRBD1,NA,TRBJ1-1,CASTRTGGNTEAFF,TGTGCCAGCACCAGGACAGGGGGGAACACTGAAGCTTTCTTT
TRBV3-1/TRBV3-2,TRBD2,NA,TRBJ2-1,CASSLPSGGRGEQFF,TGTGCCAGCAGCCTCCCTAGCGGAGGCCGGGGTGAGCAGTTCTTC
TRBV10-3,TRBD1,NA,TRBJ1-2,CAISDPGQGSAGYTF,TGTGCCATCAGTGATCCGGGACAGGGTAGCGCGGGCTACACCTTC
TRBV11-2,NA,NA,TRBJ2-3,CASSLGGADTQYF,TGTGCCAGCAGCTTAGGAGGAGCAGATACGCAGTATTTT
TRBV2,TRBD1,NA,TRBJ2-1,CASSEGQGFREQFF,TGTGCCAGCAGTGAGGGACAGGGGTTCAGAGAGCAGTTCTTC
TRBV30,TRBD1,NA,TRBJ2-2,CAWKGQGSTGELFF,TGTGCCTGGAAAGGACAGGGAAGCACCGGGGAGCTGTTTTTT
TRBV5-1,TRBD2,NA,TRBJ2-1,CASSLGVAGSYNEQFF,TGCGCCAGCAGCTTGGGGGTAGCGGGCTCCTACAATGAGCAGTTCTTC
TRBV20-1,NA,NA,TRBJ1-4,CSAGQEKLFF,TGCAGTGCTGGACAAGAAAAACTGTTTTTT
TRBV27,NA,NA,TRBJ2-6,CASSLWTDSGANVLTF,TGTGCCAGCAGTTTATGGACAGACTCTGGGGCCAACGTCCTGACTTTC
TRBV19,TRBD1,once,TRBJ1-5,CASSRAGTGVGQPQHF,TGTGCCAGTAGTAGAGCCGGGACAGGGGTCGGTCAGCCCCAGCATTTT
TRBV29-1,NA,NA,TRBJ2-7,CSVAGSEQYF,TGCAGCGTTGCGGGGAGCGAGCAGTACTTC
TRBV19,TRBD1,NA,TRBJ2-5,CASRPRQGLSETQYF,TGTGCCAGTAGACCTCGACAGGGCTTAAGCGAGACCCAGTACTTC
TRBV7-2,NA,NA,TRBJ2-3,CASSFGSLTDTQYF,TGTGCCAGCAGCTTCGGGTCTCTGACAGATACGCAGTATTTT